This entry lists 5 T cell receptor beta chains sequenced from one sample in a study of T cell repertoires in cytomegalovirus infection (dated by TCRdb to the late 2010s). TCRdb shows the sequencer as Illumina HiSeq 1500. The public reads were reprocessed in TCRdb via fastp at Q25 and MiXCR, keeping in-frame beta chains. Each CDR3 protein appears once, grouped with its most common genes and DNA. The sample table records 400,000 or so distinct CDR3 sequences; around 32% of these occur just once. Jointly, the top ten make up roughly 15% of the sample. Sequenced input: PBMCs. Source of these receptors: a human donor in good health (CMV status not recorded). Some clones in this sample may be carry-over from other donors' samples.

Many counts were recorded for this clonotype. V and J are TRBV7-9 and TRBJ1-2; no clear D. The germline V and J ends were trimmed by 5 bases and 2 bases, with 12 bases remaining between them. CDR1 and CDR2 (germline): SEHNR, FQNEAQ (reference sequence). This CDR3 spans 14 amino acids. The CDR3 sequence: CASSHRTDNYGYTF. For the CDR3, the DNA is TGTGCCAGCAGCCATAGGACGGACAACTATGGCTACACCTTC.

V and J are TRBV19 and TRBJ1-2; TRBD1 might be the D (5 bases). Trimming removed 3 bases from V and 2 bases from J, with 10 bases in between. Per germline, CDR1 LNHDA and CDR2 SQIVND (reference sequence). This CDR3 has 14 residues. This CDR3 is CASSILGANYGYTF. The CDR3 bases are TGTGCCAGTAGTATTCTCGGGGCCAACTATGGCTACACCTTC.

The J gene is TRBJ1-1, the V gene TRBV6-1; D gene unclear. The CDR3 contains 12 residues. V was shortened by 8 bases and J by 11 bases, with 18 bases between the two germline ends. Germline lookup yields CDR1 MNHNS and CDR2 SASEGT. This CDR3 is CASGRTGLGAFF. As DNA, the CDR3 is TGTGCCAGCGGTAGGACGGGCCTCGGGGCTTTCTTT.

There are many counts of this clonotype. This chain connects TRBV7-2 to TRBJ1-1; D ambiguous. The CDR3 loop spans 13 amino acids. The V and J ends lost 1 base and 7 bases respectively, with 10 bases between them. Germline V CDR1 and CDR2: SGHTA, FQGNSA. The CDR3 loop is CASSLGFGIEAFF. CDR3 bases: TGTGCCAGCAGCTTAGGATTTGGGATTGAAGCTTTCTTT.

The V gene is TRBV28, the J gene TRBJ2-5; D not certain. The CDR3 length is 18 residues. The germline V gene has CDR1 MDHEN and CDR2 SYDVKM. V was trimmed by 7 bases and J by 2 bases, leaving 26 bases between them. The CDR3: CASTVFRAGGALQETQYF. The CDR3 DNA reads as TGTGCCAGCACAGTTTTCCGCGCCGGCGGCGCCCTTCAAGAGACCCAGTACTTC.